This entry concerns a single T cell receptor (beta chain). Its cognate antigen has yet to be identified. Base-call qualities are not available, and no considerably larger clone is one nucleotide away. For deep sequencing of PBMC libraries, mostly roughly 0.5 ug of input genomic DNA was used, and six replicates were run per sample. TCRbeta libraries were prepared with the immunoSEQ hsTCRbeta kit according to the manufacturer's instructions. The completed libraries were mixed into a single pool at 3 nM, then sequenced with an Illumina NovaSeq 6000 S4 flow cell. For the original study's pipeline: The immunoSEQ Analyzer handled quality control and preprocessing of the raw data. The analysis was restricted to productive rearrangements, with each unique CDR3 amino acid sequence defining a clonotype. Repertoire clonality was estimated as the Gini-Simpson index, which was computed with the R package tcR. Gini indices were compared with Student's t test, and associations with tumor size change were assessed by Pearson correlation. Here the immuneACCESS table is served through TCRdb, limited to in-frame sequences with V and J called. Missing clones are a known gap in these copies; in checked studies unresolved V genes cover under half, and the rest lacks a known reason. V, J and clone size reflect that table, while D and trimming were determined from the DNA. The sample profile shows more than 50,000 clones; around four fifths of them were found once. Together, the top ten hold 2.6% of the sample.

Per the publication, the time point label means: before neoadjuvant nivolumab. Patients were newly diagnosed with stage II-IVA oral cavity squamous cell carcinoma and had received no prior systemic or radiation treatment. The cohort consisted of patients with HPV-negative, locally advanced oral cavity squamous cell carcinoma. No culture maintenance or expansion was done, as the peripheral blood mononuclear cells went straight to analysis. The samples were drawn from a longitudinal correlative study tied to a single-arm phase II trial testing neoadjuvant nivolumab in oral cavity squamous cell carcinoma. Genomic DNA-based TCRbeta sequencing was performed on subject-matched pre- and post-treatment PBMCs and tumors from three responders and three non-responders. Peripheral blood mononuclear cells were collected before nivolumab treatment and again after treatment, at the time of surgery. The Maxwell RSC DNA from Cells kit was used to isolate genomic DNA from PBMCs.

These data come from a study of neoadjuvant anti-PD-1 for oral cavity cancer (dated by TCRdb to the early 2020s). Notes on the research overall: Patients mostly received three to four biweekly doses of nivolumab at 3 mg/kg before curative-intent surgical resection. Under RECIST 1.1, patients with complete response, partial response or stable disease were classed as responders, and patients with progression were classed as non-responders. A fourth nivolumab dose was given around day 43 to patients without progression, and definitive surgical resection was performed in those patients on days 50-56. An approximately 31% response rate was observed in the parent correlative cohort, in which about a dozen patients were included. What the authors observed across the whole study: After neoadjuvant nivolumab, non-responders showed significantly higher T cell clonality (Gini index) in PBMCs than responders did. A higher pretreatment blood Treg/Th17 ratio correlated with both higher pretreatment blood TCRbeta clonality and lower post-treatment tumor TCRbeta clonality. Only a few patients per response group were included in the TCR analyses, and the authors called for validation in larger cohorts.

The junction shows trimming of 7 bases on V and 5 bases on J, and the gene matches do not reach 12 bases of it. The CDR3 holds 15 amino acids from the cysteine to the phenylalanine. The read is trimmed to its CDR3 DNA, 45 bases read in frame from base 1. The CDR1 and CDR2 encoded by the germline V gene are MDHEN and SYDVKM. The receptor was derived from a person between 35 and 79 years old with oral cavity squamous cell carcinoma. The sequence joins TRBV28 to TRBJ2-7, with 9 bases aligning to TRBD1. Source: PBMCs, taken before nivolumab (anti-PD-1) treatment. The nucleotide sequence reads TGTGCCAGCACCGACACCGGGACAGGGTCTCACGAGCAGTACTTC. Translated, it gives CASTDTGTGSHEQYF.